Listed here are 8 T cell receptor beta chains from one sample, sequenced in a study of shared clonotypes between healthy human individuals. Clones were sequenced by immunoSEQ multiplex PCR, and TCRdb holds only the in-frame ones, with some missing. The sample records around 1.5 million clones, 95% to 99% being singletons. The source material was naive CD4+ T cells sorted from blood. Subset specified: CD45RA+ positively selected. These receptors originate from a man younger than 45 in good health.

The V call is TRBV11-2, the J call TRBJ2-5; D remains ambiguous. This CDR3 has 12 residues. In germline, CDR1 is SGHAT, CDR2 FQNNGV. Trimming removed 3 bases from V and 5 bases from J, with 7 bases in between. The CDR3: CASSLAPETQYF. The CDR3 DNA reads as TGTGCCAGCAGCTTGGCCCCGGAGACCCAGTACTTC. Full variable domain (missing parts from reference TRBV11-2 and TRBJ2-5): EAGVAQSPRYKIIEKRQSVAFWCNPISGHATLYWYQQILGQGPKLLIQFQNNGVVDDSQLPKDRFSAERLKGVDSTLKIQPAKLEDSAVYLCASSLAPETQYFGPGTRLLVL.

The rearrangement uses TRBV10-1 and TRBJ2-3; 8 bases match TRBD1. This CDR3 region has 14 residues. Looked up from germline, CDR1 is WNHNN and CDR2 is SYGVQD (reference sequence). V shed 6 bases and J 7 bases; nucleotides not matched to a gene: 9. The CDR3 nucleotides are TGCGCCAGCAGCCAAGACAGGGGCTCGAATACGCAGTATTTT. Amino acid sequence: CASSQDRGSNTQYF.

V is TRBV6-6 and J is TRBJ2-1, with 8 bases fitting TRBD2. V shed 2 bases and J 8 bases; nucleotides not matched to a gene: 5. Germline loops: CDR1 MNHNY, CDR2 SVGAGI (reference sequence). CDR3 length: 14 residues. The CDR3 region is CASSYEREIDEQFF. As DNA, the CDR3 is TGTGCCAGCAGTTACGAGCGGGAGATTGATGAGCAGTTCTTC.

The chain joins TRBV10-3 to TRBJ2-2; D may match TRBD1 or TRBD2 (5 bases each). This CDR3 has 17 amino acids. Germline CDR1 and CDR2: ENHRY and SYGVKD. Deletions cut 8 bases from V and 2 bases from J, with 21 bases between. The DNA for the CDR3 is TGTGCCATCTCTCGCCGGGACGGCGAAGGAAACACCGGGGAGCTGTTTTTT. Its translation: CAISRRDGEGNTGELFF.

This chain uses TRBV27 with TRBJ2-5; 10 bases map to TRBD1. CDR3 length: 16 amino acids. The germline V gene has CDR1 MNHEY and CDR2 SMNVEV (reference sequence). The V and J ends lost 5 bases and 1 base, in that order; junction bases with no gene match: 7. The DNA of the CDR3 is TGTGCCAGCAGTATCATCCGGGACAGGGGCCAAGAGACCCAGTACTTC. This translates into CASSIIRDRGQETQYF.

CDR3 region: CAWNRDNQPQHF. CDR3 coding DNA: TGTGCCTGGAACAGGGACAATCAGCCCCAGCATTTT. V and J are TRBV30 and TRBJ1-5; D might be TRBD1 (6 bases). Germline loops: CDR1 GTSNPN, CDR2 SVGIG (reference sequence). Trimming stripped 4 bases from V and 3 bases from J, with 7 bases between. The CDR3 spans 12 residues.

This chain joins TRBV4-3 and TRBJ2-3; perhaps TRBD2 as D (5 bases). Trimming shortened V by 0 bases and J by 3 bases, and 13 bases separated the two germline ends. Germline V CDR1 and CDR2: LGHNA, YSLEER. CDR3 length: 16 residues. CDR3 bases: TGCGCCAGCAGCCAAGAGAACGGGGTCGGGACAGATACGCAGTATTTT. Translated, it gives CASSQENGVGTDTQYF.

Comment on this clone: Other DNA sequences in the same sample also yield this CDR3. The CDR3 region has the DNA TGTGCCAGCAGCCTCCTAGCGGGAGATACGCAGTATTTT. It translates to CASSLLAGDTQYF. The genes are TRBV7-9 and TRBJ2-3; the match to TRBD2 covers 8 bases. The CDR3 covers 13 residues. CDR1 SEHNR and CDR2 FQNEAQ come from the germline V gene (reference sequence). The V gene end was trimmed by 5 bases and the J gene end by 5 bases; junction bases not matched to a gene: 3.